The 20 T cell receptor beta chains reported below all come from one sample, sequenced in a study of blood T cell repertoires in COVID-19. Data came from immunoSEQ multiplex PCR; TCRdb stores just in-frame clones and leaves some out. The sample has 250,000 to 300,000 clones; 85% to 90% are singletons. The sample was peripheral blood. Receptors originate from a man between 18 and 35 years old with active or convalescent COVID-19.

This chain links TRBV29-1 with TRBJ2-3; TRBD2 might be the D (6 bases). Trimming pared 4 bases from V and 8 bases from J, leaving 13 bases between. This CDR3 contains 12 residues. Germline CDR1 SQVTM, CDR2 ANQGSEA. The CDR3 nucleotides are TGCAGCGTTGGTCTAGACGGGAGTACGCAGTATTTT. This codes for CSVGLDGSTQYF.

The chain is built from TRBV10-3 and TRBJ2-7; D might be TRBD2 (5 bases). V was pared by 6 bases and J by 2 bases, with 14 bases between. The CDR3 spans 14 residues. The germline CDR1 and CDR2 sequences are ENHRY and SYGVKD. The CDR3 protein is CAIRETREAYEQYF. As DNA, the CDR3 is TGTGCCATCAGAGAGACCCGGGAAGCCTACGAGCAGTACTTC.

The chain combines TRBV2 with TRBJ2-3, with no clear D. Trimming pared 6 bases from V and 6 bases from J, leaving 7 bases between. The CDR3 is 11 residues long. Germline CDR1 reads SNHLY; CDR2 reads FYNNEI. CDR3 region: CASRSADTQYF. CDR3 in DNA: TGTGCCAGCAGGTCAGCGGATACGCAGTATTTT.

V usage is TRBV7-2 and J usage is TRBJ2-2; D call uncertain. Trimming pared 4 bases from V and 1 base from J, leaving 10 bases between. The CDR3 runs to 15 residues. Germline assignment: CDR1 SGHTA and CDR2 FQGNSA. In DNA form, the CDR3 reads TGTGCCAGCAGCTCCCTATCCGGGAACACCGGGGAGCTGTTTTTT. This translates into CASSSLSGNTGELFF.

The V gene is TRBV7-6, the J gene TRBJ2-1; 7 bases match TRBD1. The CDR3 loop spans 15 amino acids. Looked up from germline, CDR1 is SGHVS and CDR2 is FNYEAQ. Unmatched junction bases numbered 9, after V lost 5 bases and J lost 5 bases. This CDR3 is CASSVSTGDNNEQFF. CDR3 DNA: TGTGCCAGCAGCGTATCAACAGGGGATAACAATGAGCAGTTCTTC.

This clone was counted a single time. This sequence joins TRBV5-4 and TRBJ1-1, with D possibly TRBD1 on 6 matching bases. The germline CDR1 and CDR2 sequences are SGHNT and YYREEE (reference sequence). The CDR3 length is 14 residues. Trimming removed 5 bases from V and 2 bases from J, with 13 bases in between. CDR3 loop: CASSPQGINTEAFF. The CDR3 DNA reads as TGTGCCAGCAGTCCTCAGGGGATTAACACTGAAGCTTTCTTT.

The chain uses TRBV27 and TRBJ2-1, with D maybe TRBD2 (6 bases). The CDR3 length is 12 residues. V gave up 6 bases and J gave up 4 bases, with 7 bases separating them. Germline values: CDR1 MNHEY, CDR2 SMNVEV (reference sequence). The CDR3 coding sequence is TGTGCCAGCAGCGGGACTTACAATGAGCAGTTCTTC. Its protein is CASSGTYNEQFF.

The count of this clone is one. The chain joins TRBV19 to TRBJ2-7, with a tentative D call TRBD2 (5 bases). The ends were cut back, 5 bases at V and 0 bases at J, with 11 bases in the middle. CDR3 length: 14 residues. Per germline, CDR1 LNHDA and CDR2 SQIVND (reference sequence). The CDR3 region is CASSLGSPSYEQYF. In nucleotides, the CDR3 is TGTGCCAGTAGTTTGGGGAGTCCCTCCTACGAGCAGTACTTC.

The chain has TRBV19 and TRBJ2-2, with 7 bases aligning to TRBD1. CDR3 length equals 15 residues. The germline V gene encodes CDR1 LNHDA and CDR2 SQIVND (reference sequence). The trim removed 1 base at V and 5 bases at J, leaving 4 bases unmatched. The CDR3 sequence: CASSIVPQGTGELFF. CDR3 sequence (DNA): TGTGCCAGTAGTATAGTCCCACAGGGGACCGGGGAGCTGTTTTTT.

This clone was detected once. CDR3 sequence (DNA): TGTGCCATCAGTGAGTCGTGGAGACAGTTCTTC. Translated: CAISESWRQFF. The rearrangement uses TRBV10-3 and TRBJ2-1; unclear D gene. The CDR3 runs to 11 residues. V was cut by 0 bases and J by 13 bases, with 7 bases left in between. Germline V CDR1 and CDR2: ENHRY, SYGVKD.

The chain joins TRBV6-5 to TRBJ1-2, with D perhaps TRBD1 (6 bases). This CDR3 has 14 residues. Germline V lookup: CDR1 MNHEY, CDR2 SVGAGI. Trimming shortened V by 2 bases and J by 10 bases, and 17 bases separated the two germline ends. For the CDR3, the DNA is TGTGCCAGCAGTTACACGGACCTCCGGGGGGCCTACACCTTC. It specifies CASSYTDLRGAYTF.

This clone was found once. The genes are TRBV24-1 and TRBJ1-4; possible D gene TRBD1, 6 bases. Germline loops: CDR1 KGHDR, CDR2 SFDVKD. V gave up 3 bases and J gave up 0 bases, with 10 bases separating them. This CDR3 spans 16 amino acids. The CDR3 region has the DNA TGTGCCACCAGTGATGGGGGGGCAGCAACTAATGAAAAACTGTTTTTT. Translated: CATSDGGAATNEKLFF.

The chain uses TRBV9 and TRBJ2-3; TRBD2 agrees at 9 bases. The germline CDR1 and CDR2 sequences are SGDLS and YYNGEE. CDR3 length equals 16 residues. V lost 2 bases, J lost 2 bases, and 6 bases stayed unmatched. CDR3 protein: CASSVSGTSITDTQYF. CDR3 in DNA: TGTGCCAGCAGCGTCTCCGGGACTAGCATCACAGATACGCAGTATTTT. The whole variable domain, filled in from reference TRBV9 and TRBJ2-3, reads DSGVTQTPKHLITATGQRVTLRCSPRSGDLSVYWYQQSLDQGLQFLIQYYNGEERAKGNILERFSAQQFPDLHSELNLSSLELGDSALYFCASSVSGTSITDTQYFGPGTRLTVL.

This chain joins TRBV3-1 (or the pseudogene TRBV3-2) and TRBJ1-5; no definite D call. CDR1 and CDR2 from the germline V gene are LGHDT and YNNKEL (reference sequence). This CDR3 is built from 13 residues. Trimming stripped 4 bases from V and 5 bases from J, with 9 bases between. CDR3 amino acids: CASSPGVDQPQHF. The CDR3 bases are TGTGCCAGCAGCCCCGGGGTCGATCAGCCCCAGCATTTT.

The J gene is TRBJ1-1, the V gene TRBV5-4, with TRBD1 matching over 9 bases. CDR1 is SGHNT and CDR2 is YYREEE in the germline V gene (reference sequence). This CDR3 has 13 amino acids. V was clipped by 4 bases and J by 8 bases; unmatched bases: 6. As DNA, the CDR3 is TGTGCCAGCAGCGCTACAGGGGGCTACGAAGCTTTCTTT. Protein product: CASSATGGYEAFF.

The V call is TRBV11-3, the J call TRBJ2-7; TRBD2 matches 15 bases. After removal of 5 bases from V and 3 bases from J, the junction contained 14 bases not matched to a gene. Germline CDR1 and CDR2: SGHNT and YENEEA. The CDR3 loop spans 19 amino acids. The CDR3 protein is CASSPRLGLAGGPRYEQYF. For the CDR3, the DNA is TGTGCCAGCAGCCCACGACTAGGACTAGCGGGAGGGCCCCGCTACGAGCAGTACTTC.

This clone was detected only a few times. This sequence joins TRBV2 and TRBJ1-1; D may be TRBD1 (6 bases). The germline V and J ends were trimmed by 5 bases and 8 bases, with 12 bases remaining between them. Germline V gene sequence: CDR1 SNHLY, CDR2 FYNNEI. The CDR3 is 12 amino acids. CDR3 sequence reads: CASSQITGEAFF. For the CDR3, the DNA is TGTGCCAGCAGTCAAATAACAGGGGAAGCTTTCTTT.

The chain is built from TRBV28 and TRBJ2-2; the D is unclear. V was pared by 6 bases and J by 4 bases, with 9 bases between. CDR3 size: 13 residues. CDR1 MDHEN and CDR2 SYDVKM come from the germline V gene. The CDR3 DNA follows: TGTGCCAGCAGGTATTCCAGCACCGGGGAGCTGTTTTTT. Translating gives CASRYSSTGELFF.

The chain has TRBV2 and TRBJ2-1; TRBD1 matches at 8 bases. CDR1 and CDR2 from the germline V gene are SNHLY and FYNNEI. The CDR3 runs 12 residues. Germline trimming cut 6 bases from V and 10 bases from J; bases unmatched to any gene: 5. The CDR3 loop reads CASRPDRGEQFF. Written as DNA, the CDR3 is TGTGCCAGCAGACCCGACAGGGGAGAGCAGTTCTTC.

The chain couples TRBV18 to TRBJ2-3, with 9 bases aligning to TRBD2. After removal of 1 base from V and 4 bases from J, the junction contained 6 bases not matched to a gene. The CDR3 extends over 16 amino acids. The germline CDR1 and CDR2 sequences are KGHSH and LQKENI. DNA for the CDR3: TGTGCCAGCTCACCACGTAGCGGGAGCGGCGCAGATACGCAGTATTTT. This codes for CASSPRSGSGADTQYF.